The 6 T cell receptor beta chains given below trace back to one sample, sequenced in a study of blood T cell repertoires in COVID-19. Sequenced by immunoSEQ multiplex PCR; TCRdb stores in-frame clones only, minus some. The sample records 100,000 or so clones, less than 85% being singletons. Sequencing input: peripheral blood. The receptors here all came from a man aged 65 to 79 with active or convalescent COVID-19.

V usage is TRBV5-6 and J usage is TRBJ1-1, with TRBD1 as a possible D gene (5 bases). Germline CDR1 and CDR2: SGHDT and YYEEEE. CDR3 length: 14 residues. Trimming cost V 4 bases and J 3 bases, with 13 bases left between them. The CDR3 nucleotides are TGTGCCAGCAGCACCCAGGGTGTAGACACTGAAGCTTTCTTT. It yields the protein CASSTQGVDTEAFF.

J is TRBJ2-7 and V is TRBV2; D is ambiguous. Germline values: CDR1 SNHLY, CDR2 FYNNEI. Trimming shortened V by 4 bases and J by 5 bases, and 9 bases separated the two germline ends. This CDR3 has 12 amino acids. CDR3 protein: CASSAWQHEQYF. CDR3 coding DNA: TGTGCCAGCAGTGCATGGCAACACGAGCAGTACTTC.

In DNA, the CDR3 is TGTGCCAGCAGTTCCCGCAGGGCACTAGCGTCCTACGAGCAGTACTTC. Its protein product is CASSSRRALASYEQYF. The chain is built from TRBV27 and TRBJ2-7; 7 bases agree with TRBD2. The CDR3 runs to 16 residues. Germline V gene lookup returns CDR1 MNHEY and CDR2 SMNVEV (reference sequence). J was trimmed by 1 base and V by 4 bases; bases with no gene match: 10.

This chain joins TRBV4-1 and TRBJ1-5, with TRBD1 matching over 7 bases. The CDR3 is 16 residues long. Trimming took 4 bases from V and 4 from J; bases not matched to a gene: 10. Per the germline V gene, CDR1 is MGHRA and CDR2 is YSYEKL. The CDR3 here is CASSRYYRDSNQPQHF. CDR3 nucleotide sequence: TGCGCCAGCAGCCGATATTACCGGGACAGTAATCAGCCCCAGCATTTT.

This chain links TRBV6-1 with TRBJ1-2; perhaps TRBD1 as D (5 bases). The CDR3 length is 13 residues. V was pared by 6 bases and J by 0 bases, with 8 bases between. CDR1 and CDR2 from the germline V gene are MNHNS and SASEGT. The CDR3 loop is CASRRGSNYGYTF. CDR3 DNA: TGTGCCAGCAGGCGGGGGTCTAACTATGGCTACACCTTC.

J is TRBJ2-2 and V is TRBV5-1; TRBD1 is a possible D gene (6 bases). V was clipped by 4 bases and J by 6 bases, with 16 bases between them. CDR1 is SGHRS and CDR2 is YFSETQ in the germline V gene. CDR3 size: 15 residues. CDR3 sequence: CASSPQPGGAGELFF. The CDR3 nucleotides read TGCGCCAGCAGCCCACAGCCTGGGGGCGCCGGGGAGCTGTTTTTT.